These 25 T cell receptor beta chains were sequenced from one sample in a study of blood T cell repertoires in COVID-19. This table comes from immunoSEQ multiplex PCR, and its TCRdb copy is limited to in-frame clones, with some not included. The table includes fewer than 250,000 clones, around nine tenths detected once. Sequencing was done on a sample of peripheral blood. These receptors came from a woman aged 40 to 55 with acute or convalescent COVID-19.

This chain joins TRBV19 and TRBJ2-7, with D possibly matching TRBD2 (5 bases). CDR1 and CDR2 from the germline V gene are LNHDA and SQIVND (reference sequence). This CDR3 has 13 amino acids. Trimming took 5 bases from V and 2 from J, leaving 10 bases between them. CDR3 protein: CASSVRLTYEQYV. The CDR3 region has the DNA TGTGCCAGTAGTGTACGACTAACCTACGAGCAGTACGTC.

The V call is TRBV14, the J call TRBJ2-1; 7 bases line up with TRBD1. The V segment lost 2 bases and the J segment 2 bases; nucleotides outside the gene matches: 6. CDR1 and CDR2 from the germline V gene are SGHDN and FVKESK. CDR3 length: 16 amino acids. The CDR3 DNA reads as TGTGCCAGCAGCCAAAAGGGACAGAACACCTACAATGAGCAGTTCTTC. Protein sequence: CASSQKGQNTYNEQFF.

This chain links TRBV28 with TRBJ2-7; TRBD1 matches at 10 bases. The CDR3 extends over 15 amino acids. Germline lookup yields CDR1 MDHEN and CDR2 SYDVKM. V shed 5 bases, J shed 5 bases, and the junction held 9 bases outside the gene matches. CDR3 coding DNA: TGTGCCAGCAGTAATCCCCGGGACAGGGGACACGAGCAGTACGTC. Translation: CASSNPRDRGHEQYV.

J is TRBJ2-5 and V is TRBV18, with 9 bases matching TRBD1. CDR3 length: 15 amino acids. Germline V gives CDR1 KGHSH, CDR2 LQKENI. Trimming at V came to 3 bases and at J to 4 bases, leaving 6 bases not matched to a gene. DNA for the CDR3: TGTGCCAGCTCACCCCCGGGACAGGGTGGAGAGACCCAGTACTTC. Amino acids: CASSPPGQGGETQYF.

The V gene is TRBV29-1, the J gene TRBJ1-2; D is undetermined. The V and J ends lost 2 bases and 3 bases respectively, with 7 bases between them. Germline assignment: CDR1 SQVTM and CDR2 ANQGSEA. CDR3 size: 12 residues. The CDR3 region has the DNA TGCAGCGTTGAATCGGGGTACTATGGCTACACCTTC. Its protein is CSVESGYYGYTF.

The J gene is TRBJ1-5, the V gene TRBV28, with a possible D match to TRBD1 (5 bases). V lost 4 bases and J 7 bases, leaving 17 bases between the germline ends. The CDR3 covers 15 residues. Germline V gene sequence: CDR1 MDHEN, CDR2 SYDVKM. The CDR3 here is CASSSPIQEGQPQHF. CDR3 sequence (DNA): TGTGCCAGCAGTTCCCCGATACAGGAGGGGCAGCCCCAGCATTTT.

J is TRBJ2-6 and V is TRBV6-5; 9 positions agree with TRBD1. The germline V gene encodes CDR1 MNHEY and CDR2 SVGAGI. The CDR3 consists of 14 residues. The V and J ends lost 4 bases and 13 bases, in that order; junction bases with no gene match: 8. The CDR3 region is CASSSGTGPSVLTF. CDR3 in DNA: TGTGCCAGCAGTTCCGGGACAGGGCCTTCGGTCCTGACTTTC.

The chain combines TRBV4-1 with TRBJ2-5; TRBD1 is a possible D gene (6 bases). Deletions cut 0 bases from V and 1 base from J, with 9 bases between. The CDR3 contains 15 residues. CDR1 MGHRA and CDR2 YSYEKL come from the germline V gene. This CDR3 is CASSQDLGGQETQYF. CDR3 coding DNA: TGCGCCAGCAGCCAAGATTTAGGGGGCCAAGAGACCCAGTACTTC.

The rearrangement uses TRBV9 and TRBJ2-3; 12 nucleotides agree with TRBD2. Germline V gene sequence: CDR1 SGDLS, CDR2 YYNGEE. With V trimmed by 2 bases and J by 1 base, 8 bases remained unmatched. This CDR3 contains 18 residues. This CDR3 reads CASSVTSGGPPRTDTQYF. DNA of the CDR3: TGTGCCAGCAGCGTGACTAGCGGGGGCCCACCCCGCACAGATACGCAGTATTTT.

The chain has TRBV9 and TRBJ2-1; TRBD1 matches at 10 bases. CDR1 is SGDLS and CDR2 is YYNGEE in the germline V gene. The CDR3 contains 15 residues. V trimming: 3 bases; J trimming: 5 bases; junction bases outside the gene matches: 5. CDR3 protein: CASSAVGTGDNEQFF. The CDR3 DNA reads as TGTGCCAGCAGCGCGGTCGGGACAGGGGACAATGAGCAGTTCTTC.

This clone occurred once. The rearrangement joins TRBV2 to TRBJ2-5; 10 bases agree with TRBD1. This CDR3 is 16 amino acids long. Losses at the gene ends were 6 bases for V and 2 bases for J; bases not matched to a gene: 9. Germline V CDR1 and CDR2: SNHLY, FYNNEI. The CDR3, as DNA: TGTGCCAGCAGGGAGGACAGGGGGGGATCTCAAGAGACCCAGTACTTC. Translation gives CASREDRGGSQETQYF. Drawing the rest from reference TRBV2 and TRBJ2-5, the complete variable domain is EPEVTQTPSHQVTQMGQEVILRCVPISNHLYFYWYRQILGQKVEFLVSFYNNEISEKSEIFDDQFSVERPDGSNFTLKIRSTKLEDSAMYFCASREDRGGSQETQYFGPGTRLLVL.

The J gene is TRBJ2-7, the V gene TRBV10-2; D is perhaps TRBD1 (6 bases). Germline assignment: CDR1 WSHSY and CDR2 SAAADI. CDR3 length: 13 residues. Trimming took 5 bases from V and 6 from J, leaving 14 bases between them. The CDR3 here is CASSKPGVSEQYV. The CDR3 region has the DNA TGCGCCAGCAGTAAACCAGGGGTAAGCGAGCAGTACGTC.

The gene calls are TRBV9 and TRBJ1-4, with 9 bases lining up with TRBD1. This CDR3 contains 15 residues. The V and J ends lost 4 bases and 8 bases, in that order; junction bases with no gene match: 9. Germline CDR1 SGDLS, CDR2 YYNGEE. CDR3 sequence: CASSWGPGQGEKLFF. The CDR3 DNA follows: TGTGCCAGCAGCTGGGGACCGGGACAGGGAGAAAAACTGTTTTTT. The full variable domain, with the rest looked up from reference TRBV9 and TRBJ1-4, is DSGVTQTPKHLITATGQRVTLRCSPRSGDLSVYWYQQSLDQGLQFLIQYYNGEERAKGNILERFSAQQFPDLHSELNLSSLELGDSALYFCASSWGPGQGEKLFFGSGTQLSVL.

This clone was recorded only once. J is TRBJ2-4 and V is TRBV6-1; D perhaps matches TRBD1 (5 bases). The CDR3 spans 15 residues. Per germline, CDR1 MNHNS and CDR2 SASEGT. V was pared by 2 bases and J by 4 bases, with 12 bases between. The CDR3: CASSETGNLKNIQYF. CDR3 nucleotide sequence: TGTGCCAGCAGTGAAACAGGTAACCTGAAAAACATTCAGTACTTC.

This rearrangement joins TRBV24-1 to TRBJ2-3; TRBD1 is a possible D gene (5 bases). The germline gives CDR1 KGHDR, CDR2 SFDVKD. The CDR3 is 14 residues long. V lost 8 bases, J lost 1 base, and 12 bases lay in between. The CDR3 region has the DNA TGTGCCACCAACACACCCAGGGGCACAGATACGCAGTATTTT. Protein: CATNTPRGTDTQYF.

This clone came up once. The chain employs TRBV3-1 (or the pseudogene TRBV3-2) and TRBJ2-1, with D possibly being TRBD2 (7 bases). V dropped 2 bases and J dropped 8 bases, with 19 bases sitting between them. The V gene's germline CDR1 is LGHDT and CDR2 YNNKEL (reference sequence). This CDR3 spans 16 amino acids. CDR3 protein: CASSQNLGGGAHEQFF. CDR3 nucleotides: TGTGCCAGCAGCCAAAATTTGGGAGGGGGGGCGCATGAGCAGTTCTTC.

The gene calls are TRBV15 and TRBJ2-5; 9 positions agree with TRBD1. This CDR3 has 15 residues. V lost 5 bases and J lost 3; bases outside the gene matches: 7. Per the germline V gene, CDR1 is LNHNV and CDR2 is YYDKDF (reference sequence). CDR3 region: CATSVRDRVKETQYF. The CDR3, as DNA: TGTGCCACCAGCGTTCGGGACAGGGTTAAAGAGACCCAGTACTTC.

Only one count was recorded for this clone. The chain combines TRBV9 with TRBJ1-1; TRBD1 agrees at 8 bases. V was pared by 0 bases and J by 1 base, with 8 bases of the junction left unmatched. The CDR3 spans 17 residues. CDR1 is SGDLS and CDR2 is YYNGEE in the germline V gene. Here the CDR3 DNA reads TGTGCCAGCAGCGTAGCGGCAGGGGGCGGGGGGAACACTGAAGCTTTCTTT. Residues: CASSVAAGGGGNTEAFF.

This chain joins TRBV19 and TRBJ1-1, with 9 bases lining up with TRBD1. Losses at the gene ends were 3 bases for V and 5 bases for J; bases not matched to a gene: 7. There are 15 residues in the CDR3. From germline, CDR1 is LNHDA and CDR2 SQIVND (reference sequence). This CDR3 is CASSIGTGLGTEAFF. In nucleotides, the CDR3 is TGTGCCAGTAGTATCGGGACAGGGCTGGGGACTGAAGCTTTCTTT.

The chain links TRBV6-2 or TRBV6-3 to TRBJ2-1; the match to TRBD2 covers 13 bases. V was pared by 3 bases and J by 8 bases, with 13 bases of the junction left unmatched. The CDR3 sequence is 18 residues long. In germline, CDR1 is MNHEY, CDR2 SVGEGT. CDR3 amino acids: CASSYSLAGGLQWDEQFF. The DNA for the CDR3 is TGTGCCAGCAGTTATTCACTAGCGGGGGGGCTTCAGTGGGATGAGCAGTTCTTC.

The rearrangement uses TRBV27 and TRBJ1-6; 8 bases agree with TRBD1. The germline V gene has CDR1 MNHEY and CDR2 SMNVEV (reference sequence). V lost 5 bases and J lost 7; bases outside the gene matches: 7. The CDR3 sequence is 15 residues long. CDR3 residues: CASSAQGAKNSPLHF. The CDR3 nucleotides are TGTGCCAGCAGTGCCCAGGGGGCGAAGAATTCACCCCTCCACTTT.

The chain recombines TRBV2 with TRBJ2-1, with 7 bases fitting TRBD2. J gave up 4 bases and V 7 bases, and 7 bases lay outside the gene matches. Germline-derived CDR1 and CDR2 are SNHLY and FYNNEI. The CDR3 sequence is 14 residues long. The CDR3 DNA reads TGTGCCAGCACGCAGGGAGGGGAATACAATGAGCAGTTCTTC. As protein: CASTQGGEYNEQFF.

The V and J genes are TRBV4-1 and TRBJ2-5; D gene ambiguous. Trimming cost V 2 bases and J 0 bases, with 7 bases left between them. CDR1 is MGHRA, CDR2 YSYEKL, per germline. The CDR3 totals 14 residues. The CDR3 coding sequence is TGCGCCAGCAGCCAATCCTTATACCAAGAGACCCAGTACTTC. Translation gives CASSQSLYQETQYF.

In its sample, this clone was seen a few times. The rearrangement joins TRBV5-1 to TRBJ2-3; D is uncertain. This CDR3 comprises 14 residues. Germline CDR1 reads SGHRS; CDR2 reads YFSETQ. The V end lost 2 bases, the J end lost 1 base, and 8 bases lay between the germline ends. The DNA of the CDR3 is TGCGCCAGCAGCTTTAATTCTGGCACAGATACGCAGTATTTT. This codes for CASSFNSGTDTQYF. The complete variable domain, with remaining parts taken from reference TRBV5-1 and TRBJ2-3, reads KAGVTQTPRYLIKTRGQQVTLSCSPISGHRSVSWYQQTPGQGLQFLFEYFSETQRNKGNFPGRFSGRQFSNSRSEMNVSTLELGDSALYLCASSFNSGTDTQYFGPGTRLTVL.

The rearrangement links TRBV2 to TRBJ1-4, with D perhaps TRBD1 (5 bases). Trimming left V 7 bases short and J 7 bases short, with 13 bases between. There are 13 residues in the CDR3. Germline loops: CDR1 SNHLY, CDR2 FYNNEI. The CDR3 reads CASIGGWGEKLFF. CDR3 DNA sequence: TGTGCCAGCATCGGGGGATGGGGTGAAAAACTGTTTTTT.